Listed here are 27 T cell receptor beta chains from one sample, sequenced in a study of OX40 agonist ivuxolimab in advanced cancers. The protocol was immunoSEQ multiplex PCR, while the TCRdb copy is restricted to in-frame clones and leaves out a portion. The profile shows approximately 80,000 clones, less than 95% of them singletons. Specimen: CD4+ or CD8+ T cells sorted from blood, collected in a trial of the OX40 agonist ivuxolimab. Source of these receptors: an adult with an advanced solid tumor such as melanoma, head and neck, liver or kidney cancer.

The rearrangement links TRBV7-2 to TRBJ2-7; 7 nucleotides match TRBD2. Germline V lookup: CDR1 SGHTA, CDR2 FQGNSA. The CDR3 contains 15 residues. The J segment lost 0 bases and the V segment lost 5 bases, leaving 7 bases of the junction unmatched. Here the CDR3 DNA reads TGTGCCAGCAGCCCCTATAGCGGGCCCTCCTACGAGCAGTACTTC. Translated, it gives CASSPYSGPSYEQYF.

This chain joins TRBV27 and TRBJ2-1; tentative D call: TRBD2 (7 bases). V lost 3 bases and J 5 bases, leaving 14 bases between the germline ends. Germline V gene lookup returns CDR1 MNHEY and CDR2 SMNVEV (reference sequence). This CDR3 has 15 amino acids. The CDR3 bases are TGTGCCAGCAGTTTGGGGGGGCCATCACACAATGAGCAGTTCTTC. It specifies CASSLGGPSHNEQFF.

In nucleotides, the CDR3 is TGTGCCAGTAGTGGACAGGGCGATGAAGCTTTCTTT. This translates into CASSGQGDEAFF. The chain couples TRBV19 to TRBJ1-1; 8 positions agree with TRBD1. The V segment lost 5 bases and the J segment 7 bases; nucleotides outside the gene matches: 3. The CDR3 contains 12 residues. CDR1 is LNHDA and CDR2 is SQIVND in the germline V gene (reference sequence).

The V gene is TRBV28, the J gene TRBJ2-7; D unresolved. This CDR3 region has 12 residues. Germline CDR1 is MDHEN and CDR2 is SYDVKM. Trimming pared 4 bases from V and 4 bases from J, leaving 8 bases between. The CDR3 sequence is CASSSTIYEQYF. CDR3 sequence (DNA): TGTGCCAGCAGTTCCACGATATACGAGCAGTACTTC.

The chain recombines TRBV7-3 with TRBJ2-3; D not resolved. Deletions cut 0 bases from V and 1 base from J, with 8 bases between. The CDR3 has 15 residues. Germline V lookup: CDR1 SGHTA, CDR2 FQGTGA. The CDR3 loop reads CASSLTGGGTDTQYF. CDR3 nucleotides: TGTGCCAGCAGCTTAACCGGCGGAGGCACAGATACGCAGTATTTT.

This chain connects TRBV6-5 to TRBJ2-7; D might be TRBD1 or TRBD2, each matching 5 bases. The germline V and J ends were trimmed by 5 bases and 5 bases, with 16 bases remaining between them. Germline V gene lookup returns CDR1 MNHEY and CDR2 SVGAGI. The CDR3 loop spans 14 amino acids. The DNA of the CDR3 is TGTGCCAGCAGTCTGCCGGGACCCCCGGACGAGCAGTACTTC. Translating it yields CASSLPGPPDEQYF.

The CDR3 reads CASSPPPGAYNEQFF. DNA of the CDR3: TGTGCCAGCAGCCCCCCTCCGGGAGCCTACAATGAGCAGTTCTTC. This chain connects TRBV9 to TRBJ2-1; perhaps TRBD2 as D (6 bases). The germline CDR1 and CDR2 sequences are SGDLS and YYNGEE. V was clipped by 4 bases and J by 2 bases, with 13 bases between them. The CDR3 loop spans 15 amino acids. Full variable domain (remainder filled in from reference TRBV9 and TRBJ2-1): DSGVTQTPKHLITATGQRVTLRCSPRSGDLSVYWYQQSLDQGLQFLIQYYNGEERAKGNILERFSAQQFPDLHSELNLSSLELGDSALYFCASSPPPGAYNEQFFGPGTRLTVL.

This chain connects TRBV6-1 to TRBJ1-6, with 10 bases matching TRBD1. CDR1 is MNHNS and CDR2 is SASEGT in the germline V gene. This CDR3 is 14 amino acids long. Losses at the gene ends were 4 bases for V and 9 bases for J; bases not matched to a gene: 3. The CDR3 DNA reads TGTGCCAGCAGTGGGACAGGGGGGGGTTCACCCCTCCACTTT. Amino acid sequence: CASSGTGGGSPLHF.

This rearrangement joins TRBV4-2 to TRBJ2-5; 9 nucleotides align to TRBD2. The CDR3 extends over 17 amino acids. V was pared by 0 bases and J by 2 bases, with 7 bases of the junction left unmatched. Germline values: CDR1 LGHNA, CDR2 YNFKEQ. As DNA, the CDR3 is TGTGCCAGCAGCCAAGAGACGGTTCTAGCGGGACAAGAGACCCAGTACTTC. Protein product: CASSQETVLAGQETQYF.

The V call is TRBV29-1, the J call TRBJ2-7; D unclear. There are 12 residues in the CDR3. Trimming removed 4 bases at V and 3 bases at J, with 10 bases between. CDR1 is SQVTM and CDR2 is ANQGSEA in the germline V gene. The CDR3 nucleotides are TGCAGCGTTGCCGAGCAGAACTACGAGCAGTACTTC. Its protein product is CSVAEQNYEQYF.

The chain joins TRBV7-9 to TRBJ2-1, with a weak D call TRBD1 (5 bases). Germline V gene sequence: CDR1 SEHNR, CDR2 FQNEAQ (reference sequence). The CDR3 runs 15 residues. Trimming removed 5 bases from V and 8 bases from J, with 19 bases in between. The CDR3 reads CASSPNADSYYEQFF. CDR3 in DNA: TGTGCCAGCAGCCCAAACGCCGACAGTTATTATGAGCAGTTCTTC.

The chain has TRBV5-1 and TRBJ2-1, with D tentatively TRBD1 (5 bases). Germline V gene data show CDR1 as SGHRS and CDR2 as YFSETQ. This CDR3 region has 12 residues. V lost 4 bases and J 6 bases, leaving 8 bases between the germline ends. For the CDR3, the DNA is TGCGCCAGCAGCATTACAGGCAATGAGCAGTTCTTC. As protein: CASSITGNEQFF.

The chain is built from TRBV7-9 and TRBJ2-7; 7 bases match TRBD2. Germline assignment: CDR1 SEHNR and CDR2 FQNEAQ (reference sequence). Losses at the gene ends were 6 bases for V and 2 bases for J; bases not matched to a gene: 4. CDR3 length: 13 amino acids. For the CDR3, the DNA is TGTGCCAGCAGGCTAAGCGGGACCTACGAGCAGTACTTC. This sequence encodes CASRLSGTYEQYF. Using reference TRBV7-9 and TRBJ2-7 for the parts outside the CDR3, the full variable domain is DTGVSQNPRHKITKRGQNVTFRCDPISEHNRLYWYRQTLGQGPEFLTYFQNEAQLEKSRLLSDRFSAERPKGSFSTLEIQRTEQGDSAMYLCASRLSGTYEQYFGPGTRLTVT.

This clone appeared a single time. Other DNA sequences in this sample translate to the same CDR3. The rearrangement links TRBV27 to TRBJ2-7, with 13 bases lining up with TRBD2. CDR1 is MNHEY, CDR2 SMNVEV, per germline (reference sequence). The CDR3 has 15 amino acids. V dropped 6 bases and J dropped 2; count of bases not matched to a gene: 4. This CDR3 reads CASRAGLAGAYEQYF. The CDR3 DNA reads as TGTGCCAGCAGGGCCGGACTAGCGGGAGCCTACGAGCAGTACTTC.

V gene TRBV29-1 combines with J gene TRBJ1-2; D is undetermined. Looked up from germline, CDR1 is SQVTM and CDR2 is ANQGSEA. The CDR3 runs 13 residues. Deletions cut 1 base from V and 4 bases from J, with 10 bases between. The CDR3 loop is CSVEGTESYGYTF. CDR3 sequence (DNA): TGCAGCGTTGAAGGGACGGAAAGCTATGGCTACACCTTC.

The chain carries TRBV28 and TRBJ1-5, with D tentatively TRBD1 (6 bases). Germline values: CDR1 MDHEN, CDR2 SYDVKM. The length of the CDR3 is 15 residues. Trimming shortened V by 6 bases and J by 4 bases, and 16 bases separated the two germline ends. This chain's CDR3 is CASRPLGQSNQPQHF. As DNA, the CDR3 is TGTGCCAGCAGACCTCTCGGACAGTCAAATCAGCCCCAGCATTTT.

CDR3 bases: TGTGCCAGCAGAAGGACATCAGTCCCCACAGATACGCAGTATTTT. Translated: CASRRTSVPTDTQYF. The V and J genes are TRBV9 and TRBJ2-3; maybe TRBD1 (5 bases). Germline-derived CDR1 and CDR2 are SGDLS and YYNGEE. The CDR3 consists of 15 residues. With 5 bases removed from V and 2 bases from J, the gap between germline ends came to 15 bases. Full variable domain (rest looked up from reference TRBV9 and TRBJ2-3): DSGVTQTPKHLITATGQRVTLRCSPRSGDLSVYWYQQSLDQGLQFLIQYYNGEERAKGNILERFSAQQFPDLHSELNLSSLELGDSALYFCASRRTSVPTDTQYFGPGTRLTVL.

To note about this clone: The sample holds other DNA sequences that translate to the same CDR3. CDR3 sequence reads: CASSIGSSTNEKLFF. CDR3 coding DNA: TGTGCCAGTAGTATAGGCAGCTCAACTAATGAAAAACTGTTTTTT. The rearrangement joins TRBV19 to TRBJ1-4; D is ambiguous. V was trimmed by 1 base and J by 0 bases, leaving 6 bases between them. The CDR3 sequence is 15 residues long. From germline, CDR1 is LNHDA and CDR2 SQIVND (reference sequence).

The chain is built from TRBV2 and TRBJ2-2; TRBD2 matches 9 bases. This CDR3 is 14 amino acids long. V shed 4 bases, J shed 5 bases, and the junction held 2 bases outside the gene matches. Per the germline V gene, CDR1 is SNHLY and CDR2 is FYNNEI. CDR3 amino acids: CASSGLAETGELFF. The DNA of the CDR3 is TGTGCCAGCAGTGGACTAGCGGAGACCGGGGAGCTGTTTTTT. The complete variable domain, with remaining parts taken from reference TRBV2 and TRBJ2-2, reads EPEVTQTPSHQVTQMGQEVILRCVPISNHLYFYWYRQILGQKVEFLVSFYNNEISEKSEIFDDQFSVERPDGSNFTLKIRSTKLEDSAMYFCASSGLAETGELFFGEGSRLTVL.

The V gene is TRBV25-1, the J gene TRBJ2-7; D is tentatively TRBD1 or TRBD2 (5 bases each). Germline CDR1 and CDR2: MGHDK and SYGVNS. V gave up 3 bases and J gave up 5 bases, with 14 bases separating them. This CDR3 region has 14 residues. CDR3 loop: CASSEYRGEHEQYF. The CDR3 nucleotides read TGTGCCAGCAGTGAGTATAGAGGGGAGCACGAGCAGTACTTC.

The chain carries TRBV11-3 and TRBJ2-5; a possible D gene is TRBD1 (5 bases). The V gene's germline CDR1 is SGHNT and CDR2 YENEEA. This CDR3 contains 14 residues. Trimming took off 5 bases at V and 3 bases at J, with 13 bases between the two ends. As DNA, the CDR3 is TGTGCCAGCAGCAACCCGGACATGGAAGAGACCCAGTACTTC. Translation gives CASSNPDMEETQYF.

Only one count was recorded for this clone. CDR3 residues: CASRVSRDGVEAFF. CDR3 sequence (DNA): TGTGCCAGCAGGGTTAGCCGGGACGGTGTTGAAGCTTTCTTT. This chain uses TRBV6-1 with TRBJ1-1, with D perhaps TRBD1 (5 bases). The CDR3 contains 14 residues. Germline V gene lookup returns CDR1 MNHNS and CDR2 SASEGT. The ends were cut back, 6 bases at V and 7 bases at J, with 18 bases in the middle.

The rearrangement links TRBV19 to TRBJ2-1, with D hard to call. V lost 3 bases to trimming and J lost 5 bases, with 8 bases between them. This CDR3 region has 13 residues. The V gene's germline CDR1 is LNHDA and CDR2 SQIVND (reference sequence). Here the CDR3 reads CASSISWNNEQFF. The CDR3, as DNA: TGTGCCAGTAGTATCTCGTGGAACAATGAGCAGTTCTTC.

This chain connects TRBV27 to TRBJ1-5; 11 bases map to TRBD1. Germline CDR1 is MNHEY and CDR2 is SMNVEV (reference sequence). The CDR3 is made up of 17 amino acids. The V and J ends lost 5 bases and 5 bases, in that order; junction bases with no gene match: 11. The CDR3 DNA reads TGTGCCAGCAGTCCCTCCCCGGACAGGGGGCCCTATCAGCCCCAGCATTTT. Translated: CASSPSPDRGPYQPQHF.

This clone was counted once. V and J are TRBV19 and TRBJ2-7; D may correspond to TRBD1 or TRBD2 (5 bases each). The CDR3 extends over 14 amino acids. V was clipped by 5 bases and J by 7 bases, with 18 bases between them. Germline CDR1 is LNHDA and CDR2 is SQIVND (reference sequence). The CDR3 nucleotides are TGTGCCAGTAGTTCTACGTTTGGGGGTGGGGAGCAGTACTTC. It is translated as CASSSTFGGGEQYF.

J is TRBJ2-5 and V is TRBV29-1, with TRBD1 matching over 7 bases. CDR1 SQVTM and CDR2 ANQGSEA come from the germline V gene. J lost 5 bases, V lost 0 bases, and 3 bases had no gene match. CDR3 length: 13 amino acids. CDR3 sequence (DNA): TGCAGCGTTGAAGAGACAGGGCGGGAGACCCAGTACTTC. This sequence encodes CSVEETGRETQYF.

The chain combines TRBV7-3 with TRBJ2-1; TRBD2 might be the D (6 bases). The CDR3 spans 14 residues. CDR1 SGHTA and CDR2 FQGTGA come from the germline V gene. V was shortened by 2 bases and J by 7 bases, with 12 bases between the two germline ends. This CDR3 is CASSLAWGVNEQFF. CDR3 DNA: TGTGCCAGCAGCTTAGCGTGGGGGGTTAATGAGCAGTTCTTC.